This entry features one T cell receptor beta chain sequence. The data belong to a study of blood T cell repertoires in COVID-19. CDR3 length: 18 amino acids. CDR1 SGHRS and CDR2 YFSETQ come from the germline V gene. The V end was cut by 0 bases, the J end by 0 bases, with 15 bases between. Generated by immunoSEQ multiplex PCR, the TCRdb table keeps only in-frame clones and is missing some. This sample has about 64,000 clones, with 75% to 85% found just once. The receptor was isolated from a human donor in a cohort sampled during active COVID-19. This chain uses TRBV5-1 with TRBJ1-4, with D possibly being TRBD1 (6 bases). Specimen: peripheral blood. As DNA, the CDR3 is TGCGCCAGCAGCTTGGAAGGGACGGGGGGCGCAACTAATGAAAAACTGTTTTTT. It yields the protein CASSLEGTGGATNEKLFF.